A selection of T cell receptor beta chains follows, all from one sample in a study of Ad26.COV2.S vaccination and SARS-CoV-2 variants. The protocol was immunoSEQ multiplex PCR, while the TCRdb copy is restricted to in-frame clones and leaves out a portion. Of around 380,000 clones in the sample, about 88% are singletons; the top ten hold approximately 3.7%. The starting material was peripheral blood, obtained in a trial of Ad26.COV2.S vaccine versus placebo. The source of these receptors is a person aged 18-65 years who received the Ad26.COV2.S COVID-19 vaccine or a placebo. The CDR3 runs from the conserved cysteine through the conserved F or W. The D gene is left open where the match is weak. The size entry is marked missing in some rows and otherwise reads once, few, many or a size class.

clone size	V gene	J gene	D gene	CDR3 DNA	CDR3 protein
few	TRBV1	TRBJ1-1	.	TGCACCAGCAGCCTACCGGACAGGGGGAACACTGAAGCTTTCTTT	CTSSLPDRGNTEAFF
.	TRBV30	TRBJ1-2	.	TGTGCCTGGAGCCAGAAAAGGGGCTACACCTTC	CAWSQKRGYTF
.	TRBV11-2	TRBJ2-7	TRBD1	TGTGCCAGCAGAAACAGGGGACAGGACGAGCAGTACTTC	CASRNRGQDEQYF
once	TRBV3-1/TRBV3-2	TRBJ2-5	TRBD2	TGTGCCAGCAGCCAATTTTCGGGTAGCGGGAGGGAGACCCAGTACTTC	CASSQFSGSGRETQYF
.	TRBV19	TRBJ2-3	TRBD2	TGTGCCAGTAGTATTTACAGCGGGGGAAGCACAGATACGCAGTATTTT	CASSIYSGGSTDTQYF
.	TRBV3-1/TRBV3-2	TRBJ1-1	TRBD1	TGTGCCAGCAGCCCAGATCCGACAGGGATGGGTAAAGCTTTCTTT	CASSPDPTGMGKAFF
.	TRBV19	TRBJ1-1	TRBD1	TGTGCCAGTAGTCTATGGGACAGGCTGAACACTGAAGCTTTCTTT	CASSLWDRLNTEAFF
once	TRBV6-2/TRBV6-3	TRBJ2-3	.	TGTGCCAGCAGTTACTCGGTGACAGGACCTTGGACAGATACGCAGTATTTT	CASSYSVTGPWTDTQYF
.	TRBV7-9	TRBJ2-1	.	TGTGCCAGCAGCTTAGTTCAGGGTCATGAGCAGTTCTTC	CASSLVQGHEQFF
few	TRBV4-1	TRBJ1-2	.	TGCGCCAGCAGCCAAACCGACAGAACCTATGGCTACACCTTC	CASSQTDRTYGYTF
.	TRBV3-1/TRBV3-2	TRBJ2-7	.	TGTGCCAGCAGCCAAAGTTCTCAGGAGGAGCAGTACTTC	CASSQSSQEEQYF
.	TRBV4-1	TRBJ2-7	.	TGCGCCAGCAGCCACTTAGGGGCCTACGAGCAGTACTTC	CASSHLGAYEQYF
.	TRBV20-1	TRBJ1-2	.	TGCAGTGCCCTGGCAGTCTATGGCTACACCTTC	CSALAVYGYTF
once	TRBV2	TRBJ2-3	TRBD2	TGTGCCAGCAGTGACCGTAGCGGGGGCACAGATACGCAGTATTTT	CASSDRSGGTDTQYF
.	TRBV6-1	TRBJ1-2	.	TGTGCCAGCAGTGATCCGACCTATGGCTACACCTTC	CASSDPTYGYTF
.	TRBV5-5	TRBJ1-6	.	TGTGCCAGCAGCCCACTACCACAGGGCCAGGATAATTCACCCCTCCACTTT	CASSPLPQGQDNSPLHF
.	TRBV19	TRBJ1-5	.	TGTGCCAGTAGTATAAGCTTCAGGGGTTGGTTGGACCAGCCCCAGCATTTT	CASSISFRGWLDQPQHF
.	TRBV6-5	TRBJ1-1	.	TGTGCCAGCAGTCCTCTGGACAGAAACACTGAAGCTTTCTTT	CASSPLDRNTEAFF